A single sample is the source of the 13 T cell receptor beta chains below, sequenced in a study of blood T cell repertoires in COVID-19. The protocol was immunoSEQ multiplex PCR, while the TCRdb copy is restricted to in-frame clones and leaves out a portion. The table includes 100,000 to 150,000 clones, under 90% detected once. Sequenced: PBMCs or T cells enriched from blood (not recorded which). These receptors came from a man aged 35-49 years with acute COVID-19.

The rearrangement uses TRBV28 and TRBJ2-3; possible D gene TRBD2, 5 bases. CDR1 MDHEN and CDR2 SYDVKM come from the germline V gene. V was trimmed by 2 bases and J by 5 bases, leaving 14 bases between them. The CDR3 contains 15 residues. CDR3 protein: CASSLIGKGRDTQYF. The CDR3 DNA reads TGTGCCAGCAGTTTAATCGGGAAGGGCCGAGATACGCAGTATTTT. Drawing the rest from reference TRBV28 and TRBJ2-3, the complete variable domain is DVKVTQSSRYLVKRTGEKVFLECVQDMDHENMFWYRQDPGLGLRLIYFSYDVKMKEKGDIPEGYSVSREKKERFSLILESASTNQTSMYLCASSLIGKGRDTQYFGPGTRLTVL.

V gene TRBV28 combines with J gene TRBJ1-5; a possible D gene is TRBD1 (6 bases). The germline V gene has CDR1 MDHEN and CDR2 SYDVKM. The CDR3 is made up of 14 amino acids. The V gene lost 7 bases and the J gene lost 1 base, with 11 bases spanning the gap. CDR3 DNA sequence: TGTGCCAGCACCGTAGGGGGAAGCAATCAGCCCCAGCATTTT. As protein: CASTVGGSNQPQHF.

This chain joins TRBV2 and TRBJ1-1; D remains ambiguous. The length of the CDR3 is 13 residues. CDR1 SNHLY and CDR2 FYNNEI come from the germline V gene. V was cut by 7 bases and J by 5 bases, with 14 bases left in between. The CDR3 DNA follows: TGTGCCAGCACGGGAACGGTAAGGACTGAAGCTTTCTTT. Translating it yields CASTGTVRTEAFF.

This chain links TRBV11-2 with TRBJ2-7, with D maybe TRBD1 (6 bases). The CDR3 runs 15 residues. Germline CDR1 and CDR2: SGHAT and FQNNGV. V was cut by 5 bases and J by 4 bases, with 18 bases left in between. CDR3 sequence reads: CASSAQGMGAYEQYF. The CDR3 nucleotides read TGTGCCAGCAGCGCACAGGGAATGGGGGCTTACGAGCAGTACTTC.

The genes are TRBV15 and TRBJ1-5, with D possibly TRBD1 on 6 matching bases. This CDR3 is 13 amino acids long. Germline-derived CDR1 and CDR2 are LNHNV and YYDKDF (reference sequence). The V end lost 8 bases, the J end lost 2 bases, and 10 bases lay between the germline ends. The DNA for the CDR3 is TGTGCCACCCTAGGGGGGGGCAATCAGCCCCAGCATTTT. It encodes CATLGGGNQPQHF.

The chain links TRBV15 to TRBJ2-3, with 10 bases identical to TRBD2. Germline loops: CDR1 LNHNV, CDR2 YYDKDF (reference sequence). J lost 4 bases, V lost 1 base, and 5 bases had no gene match. CDR3 length: 16 amino acids. The CDR3 region has the DNA TGTGCCACCAGCAGAGCGGAGCGGGGGGGCCCAGATACGCAGTATTTT. It is translated as CATSRAERGGPDTQYF. Based on the CDR3 plus reference TRBV15 and TRBJ2-3, the full variable domain is DAMVIQNPRYQVTQFGKPVTLSCSQTLNHNVMYWYQQKSSQAPKLLFHYYDKDFNNEADTPDNFQSRRPNTSFCFLDIRSPGLGDTAMYLCATSRAERGGPDTQYFGPGTRLTVL.

The chain is built from TRBV5-1 and TRBJ2-2; a weak D match, TRBD2 (5 bases). CDR1 SGHRS and CDR2 YFSETQ come from the germline V gene. There are 16 residues in the CDR3. V lost 0 bases to trimming and J lost 0 bases, with 9 bases between them. The CDR3 coding sequence is TGCGCCAGCAGCTTGGCGCGGGCCTCGAACACCGGGGAGCTGTTTTTT. This translates into CASSLARASNTGELFF.

V is TRBV6-5 and J is TRBJ2-1; possible D gene TRBD2, 6 bases. Trimming took off 3 bases at V and 3 bases at J, with 12 bases between the two ends. Per germline, CDR1 MNHEY and CDR2 SVGAGI. The CDR3 runs to 15 residues. The CDR3 sequence is CASSYRPSVYNEQFF. Written as DNA, the CDR3 is TGTGCCAGCAGTTATAGACCTAGCGTCTACAATGAGCAGTTCTTC.

The chain recombines TRBV28 with TRBJ1-1, with D possibly TRBD1 on 5 matching bases. Per germline, CDR1 MDHEN and CDR2 SYDVKM. This CDR3 contains 14 residues. Between the trimmed V and J ends, which lost 2 bases and 4 bases, there was a span of 11 bases. CDR3 DNA sequence: TGTGCCAGCAGTTTAGGGGCGATGACCACTGAAGCTTTCTTT. Translated: CASSLGAMTTEAFF.

The chain has TRBV11-3 and TRBJ1-1, with D possibly TRBD1 on 5 matching bases. Between the trimmed V and J ends, which lost 5 bases and 2 bases, there was a span of 9 bases. The germline CDR1 and CDR2 sequences are SGHNT and YENEEA. CDR3 length: 13 residues. The CDR3 reads CASSRRDNTEAFF. The DNA of the CDR3 is TGTGCCAGCAGCCGGAGGGACAACACTGAAGCTTTCTTT.

The genes are TRBV7-9 and TRBJ2-2, with TRBD2 matching 9 bases. The CDR3 runs to 15 residues. Trimming removed 7 bases from V and 0 bases from J; junction bases left unmatched: 3. Per the germline V gene, CDR1 is SEHNR and CDR2 is FQNEAQ (reference sequence). The CDR3 bases are TGTGCCAGCACCAAGCGGGAGGCGAACACCGGGGAGCTGTTTTTT. Translation: CASTKREANTGELFF.

This chain connects TRBV5-6 to TRBJ2-1, with D perhaps matching TRBD1 (6 bases). The CDR3 runs 15 residues. Trimming left V 6 bases short and J 6 bases short, with 19 bases between. Germline CDR1 SGHDT, CDR2 YYEEEE. The CDR3 here is CASNPGGRGGNEQFF. CDR3 sequence (DNA): TGTGCCAGCAATCCGGGCGGACGAGGGGGCAATGAGCAGTTCTTC.

This clone turned up a few times. V usage is TRBV28 and J usage is TRBJ2-7; 7 bases are shared with TRBD1. The CDR3 consists of 13 residues. The germline V gene has CDR1 MDHEN and CDR2 SYDVKM. V lost 6 bases, J lost 3 bases, and 5 bases stayed unmatched. The CDR3 coding sequence is TGTGCCAGCAGACAGGGGATACTCTACGAGCAGTACTTC. This sequence encodes CASRQGILYEQYF.